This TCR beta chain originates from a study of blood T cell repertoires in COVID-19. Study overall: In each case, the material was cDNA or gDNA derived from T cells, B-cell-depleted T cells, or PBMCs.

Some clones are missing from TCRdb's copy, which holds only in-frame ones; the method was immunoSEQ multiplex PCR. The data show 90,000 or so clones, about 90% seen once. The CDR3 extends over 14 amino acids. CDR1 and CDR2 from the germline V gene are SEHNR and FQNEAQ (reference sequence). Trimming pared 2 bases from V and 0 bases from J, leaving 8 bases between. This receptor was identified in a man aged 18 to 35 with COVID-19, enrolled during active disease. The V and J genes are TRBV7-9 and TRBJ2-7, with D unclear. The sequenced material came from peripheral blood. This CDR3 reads CASSLSVSSYEQYF. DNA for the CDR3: TGTGCCAGCAGCTTATCGGTGAGCTCCTACGAGCAGTACTTC.